These 10 T cell receptor beta chains share one sample of origin, sequenced in a study of beta chain features in type 1 diabetes. Overall study findings and caveats: Shorter TCRB CDR3s, moderately but significantly so, were found in Type 1 diabetes patients in all four CD4+ subsets.

These receptors have no known antigen. The isolated RNA, all of it, was reverse transcribed, so expressed TCRB transcripts were what got sequenced. Assay: immunoSEQ multiplex PCR; the TCRdb copy retains only in-frame clones and omits some. The sample records 200,000 to 300,000 clones, approximately 11% being singletons. Material for sequencing was naive CD4+ T cells from blood. These receptors were taken from a man aged 25 to 45 with type 1 diabetes.

This clone was observed a few times. This chain connects TRBV2 to TRBJ1-5; 8 bases fit TRBD1. J was trimmed by 2 bases and V by 6 bases; bases with no gene match: 6. The CDR3 is 15 amino acids. Germline V CDR1 and CDR2: SNHLY, FYNNEI. The CDR3 region is CASSPDRARNQPQHF. DNA of the CDR3: TGTGCCAGCAGCCCGGACAGGGCCCGCAATCAGCCCCAGCATTTT. Looking up the rest from reference TRBV2 and TRBJ1-5 gives the full variable domain: EPEVTQTPSHQVTQMGQEVILRCVPISNHLYFYWYRQILGQKVEFLVSFYNNEISEKSEIFDDQFSVERPDGSNFTLKIRSTKLEDSAMYFCASSPDRARNQPQHFGDGTRLSIL.

V gene TRBV27 combines with J gene TRBJ2-7; D possibly corresponds to TRBD2 (5 bases). The CDR3 is 14 amino acids. The V gene lost 4 bases and the J gene lost 4 bases, with 14 bases spanning the gap. Germline CDR1 and CDR2: MNHEY and SMNVEV (reference sequence). This chain's CDR3 is CASSSTPERYEQYF. The CDR3 DNA reads as TGTGCCAGCAGTTCAACCCCAGAGCGGTACGAGCAGTACTTC.

The V call is TRBV11-2, the J call TRBJ1-2, with a weak D call TRBD1 (6 bases). Trimming left V 5 bases short and J 0 bases short, with 10 bases between. This CDR3 contains 14 residues. CDR1 and CDR2 (germline): SGHAT, FQNNGV. CDR3 loop: CASSPGQANYGYTF. CDR3 bases: TGTGCCAGCAGCCCGGGACAAGCTAACTATGGCTACACCTTC. Looking up the rest from reference TRBV11-2 and TRBJ1-2 gives the full variable domain: EAGVAQSPRYKIIEKRQSVAFWCNPISGHATLYWYQQILGQGPKLLIQFQNNGVVDDSQLPKDRFSAERLKGVDSTLKIQPAKLEDSAVYLCASSPGQANYGYTFGSGTRLTVV.

This sequence joins TRBV7-2 and TRBJ1-5; D is unresolved. Trimming took off 5 bases at V and 0 bases at J, with 5 bases between the two ends. There are 13 residues in the CDR3. CDR1 and CDR2 (germline): SGHTA, FQGNSA. In DNA, the CDR3 is TGTGCCAGCAGCCCTTATAGCAATCAGCCCCAGCATTTT. Protein: CASSPYSNQPQHF. Full variable domain (remainder filled in from reference TRBV7-2 and TRBJ1-5): GAGVSQSPSNKVTEKGKDVELRCDPISGHTALYWYRQSLGQGLEFLIYFQGNSAPDKSGLPSDRFSAERTGGSVSTLTIQRTQQEDSAVYLCASSPYSNQPQHFGDGTRLSIL.

This clone was counted a few times. The chain joins TRBV6-4 to TRBJ2-5; weak D call: TRBD1 (5 bases). Deletions cut 3 bases from V and 5 bases from J, with 10 bases between. There are 13 residues in the CDR3. Germline lookup yields CDR1 MRHNA and CDR2 SNTAGT. CDR3 nucleotides: TGTGCCAGCAGTGAGCAGGGCGGCGAGACCCAGTACTTC. It encodes CASSEQGGETQYF.

V is TRBV2 and J is TRBJ2-7; 8 positions match TRBD1. Germline V lookup: CDR1 SNHLY, CDR2 FYNNEI. The V segment lost 6 bases and the J segment 4 bases; nucleotides outside the gene matches: 11. CDR3 length equals 15 residues. This chain's CDR3 is CASRLPSTGEYEQYF. CDR3 sequence (DNA): TGTGCCAGCAGACTCCCCTCGACAGGGGAATACGAGCAGTACTTC.

This clone was seen a few times. The rearrangement links TRBV25-1 to TRBJ1-2; no clear D. Germline-derived CDR1 and CDR2 are MGHDK and SYGVNS. The CDR3 is 13 residues long. Trimming removed 0 bases at V and 8 bases at J, with 10 bases between. CDR3 residues: CASSEYQARGYTF. DNA for the CDR3: TGTGCCAGCAGTGAATACCAGGCCAGGGGCTACACCTTC.

In its sample, this clone was seen a few times. The chain joins TRBV15 to TRBJ2-7; 10 bases are shared with TRBD2. V shed 0 bases and J 6 bases; nucleotides not matched to a gene: 5. The CDR3 is made up of 15 amino acids. Germline-derived CDR1 and CDR2 are LNHNV and YYDKDF (reference sequence). CDR3 nucleotides: TGTGCCACCAGCAGAGAAAGCGGGGGGGTAAGCGAGCAGTACTTC. Residues: CATSRESGGVSEQYF.

This clone appeared a few times. The chain combines TRBV9 with TRBJ2-7; 11 nucleotides match TRBD1. Germline CDR1 and CDR2: SGDLS and YYNGEE. This CDR3 is 15 amino acids long. The V segment lost 4 bases and the J segment 5 bases; nucleotides outside the gene matches: 8. CDR3: CASSPRPGQGDEQYF. In nucleotides, the CDR3 is TGTGCCAGCAGCCCTCGACCGGGACAGGGGGACGAGCAGTACTTC.

This clone was seen a handful of times. At one end the junction does not follow the germline gene, possibly because of a read error. The V call is TRBV15, the J call TRBJ1-6; 10 bases are a match to TRBD1. From germline, CDR1 is LNHNV and CDR2 YYDKDF (reference sequence). The CDR3 runs 15 residues. Here the CDR3 DNA reads TGTGCCACCAGCGGAGACAGGGGGCTTGGGTCACCCCTCCACTTT. This encodes CATSGDRGLGSPLHF.